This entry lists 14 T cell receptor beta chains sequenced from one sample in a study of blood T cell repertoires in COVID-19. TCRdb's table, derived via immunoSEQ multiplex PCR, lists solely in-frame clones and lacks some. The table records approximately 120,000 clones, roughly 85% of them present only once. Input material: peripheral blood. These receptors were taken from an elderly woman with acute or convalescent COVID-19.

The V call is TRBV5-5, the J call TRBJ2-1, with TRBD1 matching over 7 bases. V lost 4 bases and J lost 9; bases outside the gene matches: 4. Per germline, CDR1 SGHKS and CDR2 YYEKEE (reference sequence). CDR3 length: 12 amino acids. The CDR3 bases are TGTGCCAGCAGCCTACAGGGGTCTGAGCAGTTCTTC. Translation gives CASSLQGSEQFF. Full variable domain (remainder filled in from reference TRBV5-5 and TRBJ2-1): DAGVTQSPTHLIKTRGQQVTLRCSPISGHKSVSWYQQVLGQGPQFIFQYYEKEERGRGNFPDRFSARQFPNYSSELNVNALLLGDSALYLCASSLQGSEQFFGPGTRLTVL.

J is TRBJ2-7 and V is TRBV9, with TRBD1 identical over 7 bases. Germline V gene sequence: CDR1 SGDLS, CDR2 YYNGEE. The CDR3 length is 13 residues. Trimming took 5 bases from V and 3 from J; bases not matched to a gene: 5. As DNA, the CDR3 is TGTGCCAGCAGGACAGACAGGGACTACGAGCAGTACTTC. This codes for CASRTDRDYEQYF.

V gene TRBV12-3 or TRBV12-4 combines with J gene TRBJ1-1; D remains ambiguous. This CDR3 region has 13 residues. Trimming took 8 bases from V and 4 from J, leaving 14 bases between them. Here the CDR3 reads CASLREGVTEAFF. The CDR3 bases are TGTGCCAGCTTAAGGGAGGGTGTCACTGAAGCTTTCTTT.

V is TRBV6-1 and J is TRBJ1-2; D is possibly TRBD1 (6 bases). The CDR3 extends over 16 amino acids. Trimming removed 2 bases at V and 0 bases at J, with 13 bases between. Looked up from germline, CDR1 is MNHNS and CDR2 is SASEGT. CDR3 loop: CASSEWGGGTNYGYTF. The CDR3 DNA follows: TGTGCCAGCAGTGAATGGGGGGGCGGTACTAACTATGGCTACACCTTC.

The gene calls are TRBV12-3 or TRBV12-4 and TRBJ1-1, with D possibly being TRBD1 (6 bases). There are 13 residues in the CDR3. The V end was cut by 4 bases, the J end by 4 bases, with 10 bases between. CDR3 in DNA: TGTGCCAGCAGTTACGGACAGCCCACTGAAGCTTTCTTT. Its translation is CASSYGQPTEAFF.

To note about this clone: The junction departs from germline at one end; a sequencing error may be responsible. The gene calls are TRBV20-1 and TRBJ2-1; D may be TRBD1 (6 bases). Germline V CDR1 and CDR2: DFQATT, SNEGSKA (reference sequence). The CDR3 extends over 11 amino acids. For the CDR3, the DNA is TGCAGTGCCACCGGCAATGCAGGGGTTCTCTTC. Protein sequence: CSATGNAGVLF.

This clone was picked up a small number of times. CDR3 region: CASSFGGLGTQYF. DNA of the CDR3: TGTGCCAGCAGCTTCGGGGGGTTGGGTACGCAGTATTTT. The genes are TRBV7-2 and TRBJ2-3, with TRBD2 matching 7 bases. This CDR3 is built from 13 residues. The germline V gene has CDR1 SGHTA and CDR2 FQGNSA. Losses at the gene ends were 3 bases for V and 8 bases for J; bases not matched to a gene: 5.

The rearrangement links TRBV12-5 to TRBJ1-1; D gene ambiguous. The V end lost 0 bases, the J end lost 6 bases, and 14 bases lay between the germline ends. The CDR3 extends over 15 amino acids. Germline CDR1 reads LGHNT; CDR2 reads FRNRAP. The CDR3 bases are TGTGCTAGTGGTTTGGTATTATCAGGAGGTGCTGAAGCTTTCTTT. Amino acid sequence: CASGLVLSGGAEAFF.

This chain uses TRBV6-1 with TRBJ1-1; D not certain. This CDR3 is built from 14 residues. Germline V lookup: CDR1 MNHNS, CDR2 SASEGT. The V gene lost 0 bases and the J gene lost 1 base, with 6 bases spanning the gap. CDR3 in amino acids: CASSEAHSNTEAFF. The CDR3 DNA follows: TGTGCCAGCAGTGAAGCGCACTCGAACACTGAAGCTTTCTTT.

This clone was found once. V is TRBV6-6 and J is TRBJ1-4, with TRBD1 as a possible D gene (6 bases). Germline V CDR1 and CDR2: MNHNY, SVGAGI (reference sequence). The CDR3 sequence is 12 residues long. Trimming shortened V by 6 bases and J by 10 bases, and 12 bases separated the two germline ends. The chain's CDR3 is CASSPRGGKLFF. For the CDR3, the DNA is TGTGCCAGCAGCCCGAGGGGGGGAAAACTGTTTTTT.

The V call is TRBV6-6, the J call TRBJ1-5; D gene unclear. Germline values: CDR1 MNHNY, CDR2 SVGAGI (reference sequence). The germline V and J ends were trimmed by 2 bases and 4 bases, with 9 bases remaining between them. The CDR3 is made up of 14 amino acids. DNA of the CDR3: TGTGCCAGCAGTTACGCGGCGGAGAATCAGCCCCAGCATTTT. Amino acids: CASSYAAENQPQHF.

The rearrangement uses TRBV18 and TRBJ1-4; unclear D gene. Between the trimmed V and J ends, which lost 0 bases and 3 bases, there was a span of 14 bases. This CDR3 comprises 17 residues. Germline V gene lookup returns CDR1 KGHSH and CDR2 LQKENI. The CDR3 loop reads CASSPPVEGRANEKLFF. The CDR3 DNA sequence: TGTGCCAGCTCACCACCGGTAGAAGGGCGGGCTAATGAAAAACTGTTTTTT.

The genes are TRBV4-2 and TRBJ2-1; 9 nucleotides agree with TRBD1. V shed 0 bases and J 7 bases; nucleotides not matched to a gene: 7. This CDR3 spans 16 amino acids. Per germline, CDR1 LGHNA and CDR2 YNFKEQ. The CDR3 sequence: CASSQETRDRVNEQFF. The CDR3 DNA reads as TGTGCCAGCAGCCAAGAAACTCGGGACAGGGTGAATGAGCAGTTCTTC.

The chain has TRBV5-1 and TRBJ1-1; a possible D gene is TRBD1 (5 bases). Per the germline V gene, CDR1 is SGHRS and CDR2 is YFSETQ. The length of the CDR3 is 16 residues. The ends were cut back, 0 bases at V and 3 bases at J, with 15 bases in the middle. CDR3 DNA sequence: TGCGCCAGCAGCTTGGGAGGAGGTTGGGGGGACACTGAAGCTTTCTTT. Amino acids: CASSLGGGWGDTEAFF.